This TCR beta chain was sequenced in a study of cytomegalovirus exposure and HLA in healthy donors. Germline V gives CDR1 MDHEN, CDR2 SYDVKM. V was shortened by 5 bases and J by 3 bases, with 10 bases between the two germline ends. This CDR3 spans 13 amino acids. Concerning this clone itself: Antigen: not known.

13 Jbeta primers and 60 Vbeta primers were used for the PCR. Only in-frame clones appear in the TCRdb table, and some are missing; sequencing was by immunoSEQ multiplex PCR. The sample lists around 150,000 clones, about 74% seen once, with around 3.2% in the top ten. Study results and limitations: Earlier findings revealed that most TCR beta V segments proved productive either about 87% or about 30% of the time.

This TCR came from a man aged 40-49 years in good health and CMV-seronegative. The chain combines TRBV28 with TRBJ1-1; D is possibly TRBD1 (6 bases). Sequencing was carried out using PBMCs. CDR3 region: CASSPPGDTEAFF. CDR3 coding DNA: TGTGCCAGCAGTCCCCCAGGGGACACTGAAGCTTTCTTT.